A single sample gave rise to the 5 T cell receptor beta chains below, sequenced in a study of CD8 T cells in ankylosing spondylitis. Study conclusions and caveats: Seemingly distinctive of ankylosing spondylitis blood was a TCR beta motif formed by eight highly homologous variants.

These receptors' targets are unknown. TCRdb itself ran the 5' RACE reads through MiXCR, one entry per CDR3 protein. The sample includes around 220,000 distinct CDR3 sequences, 18% of them seen just once. The sequenced sample was blood, either unsorted or a sorted T cell fraction (not recorded which). The source of these receptors is a male donor with ankylosing spondylitis.

The table lists this clonotype with a few counts. The gene calls are TRBV4-1 and TRBJ1-1; no reliable D call. The CDR3 consists of 15 residues. Per germline, CDR1 MGHRA and CDR2 YSYEKL. V was shortened by 5 bases and J by 0 bases, with 13 bases between the two germline ends. The CDR3, as DNA: TGCGCCAGCAGCGCCCGGGATCGCATGAACACTGAAGCTTTCTTT. It translates to CASSARDRMNTEAFF.

This clonotype showed up many times. Mismatch with germline at one junction end may stem from a read error. V gene TRBV5-1 combines with J gene TRBJ2-7; 9 bases map to TRBD1. This CDR3 region has 13 residues. Germline V gene data show CDR1 as SGHRS and CDR2 as YFSETQ. CDR3 sequence (DNA): TGTGCCAGCAGTTGGACAGGGGCCTACGAGCAGTACTTC. Translated, it gives CASSWTGAYEQYF. Supplemented by reference TRBV5-1 and TRBJ2-7, the full variable domain reads KAGVTQTPRYLIKTRGQQVTLSCSPISGHRSVSWYQQTPGQGLQFLFEYFSETQRNKGNFPGRFSGRQFSNSRSEMNVSTLELGDSALYLCASSWTGAYEQYFGPGTRLTVT.

There are a few counts of this clonotype. This chain links TRBV14 with TRBJ2-2; D remains ambiguous. V lost 2 bases and J lost 5, with 6 bases in between. Germline CDR1 and CDR2: SGHDN and FVKESK. This CDR3 has 13 residues. In DNA form, the CDR3 reads TGTGCCAGCAGCCAACGAAGGACCGGGGAGCTGTTTTTT. This codes for CASSQRRTGELFF. The full variable domain, with the rest looked up from reference TRBV14 and TRBJ2-2, is EAGVTQFPSHSVIEKGQTVTLRCDPISGHDNLYWYRRVMGKEIKFLLHFVKESKQDESGMPNNRFLAERTGGTYSTLKVQPAELEDSGVYFCASSQRRTGELFFGEGSRLTVL.

This rearrangement joins TRBV7-6 to TRBJ2-2; D tentatively fits TRBD1 or TRBD2 (6 bases each). V gave up 2 bases and J gave up 1 base, with 8 bases separating them. The CDR3 covers 15 residues. Looked up from germline, CDR1 is SGHVS and CDR2 is FNYEAQ. CDR3 nucleotide sequence: TGTGCCAGCAGCTTAAGGGGGGAGAACACCGGGGAGCTGTTTTTT. It yields the protein CASSLRGENTGELFF.

This clonotype has a count of ten or more. The V and J genes are TRBV29-1 and TRBJ1-1, with TRBD1 matching over 9 bases. Losses at the gene ends were 4 bases for V and 6 bases for J; bases not matched to a gene: 3. CDR3 size: 12 residues. The V gene's germline CDR1 is SQVTM and CDR2 ANQGSEA. CDR3 sequence (DNA): TGCAGCGTTGGGACAGGGGAGGCTGAAGCTTTCTTT. Translation: CSVGTGEAEAFF. Looking up the rest from reference TRBV29-1 and TRBJ1-1 gives the full variable domain: SAVISQKPSRDICQRGTSLTIQCQVDSQVTMMFWYRQQPGQSLTLIATANQGSEATYESGFVIDKFPISRPNLTFSTLTVSNMSPEDSSIYLCSVGTGEAEAFFGQGTRLTVV.